This is a list of T cell receptor beta chains from one sample in a study of OX40 agonist ivuxolimab in advanced cancers. The repertoire was sequenced with immunoSEQ multiplex PCR; TCRdb's copy has only in-frame clones and lacks some. The table includes fewer than 120,000 clones, approximately 89% detected once. This material consisted of CD4+ or CD8+ T cells sorted from blood, taken in a trial of the OX40 agonist ivuxolimab. These receptors came from an adult with an advanced solid tumor such as melanoma, head and neck, liver or kidney cancer. The CDR3 runs from the conserved cysteine through the conserved F or W. The D gene is left open where the match is weak. Where a row states a size, it is once, few, many or the class of an expanded clone; other rows omit it.

v_call,clone_size,j_call,d_call,cdr3_nt,cdr3_aa
TRBV4-1,-,TRBJ2-5,TRBD2,TGCGCCAGCAGCCAAGATCTAGCGGCAAGCGGGGAAGGTGGGACCCAGTACTTC,CASSQDLAASGEGGTQYF
TRBV19,-,TRBJ2-7,TRBD1,TGTGCCAGTAGTATACCCACCCGGACAGGCCTTACCTACGAGCAGTACTTC,CASSIPTRTGLTYEQYF
TRBV7-8,-,TRBJ1-4,-,TGTGCCAGCAGCCCGGGAGAAAATGAAAAACTGTTTTTT,CASSPGENEKLFF
TRBV19,-,TRBJ2-1,-,TGTGCCAGTAGTATAAGGTGGATGGTTATCGATCCTAAGTACAATGAGCAGTTCTTC,CASSIRWMVIDPKYNEQFF
TRBV11-3,once,TRBJ2-2,TRBD1,TGTGCCAGCAGCTTTAGGACAGGGAACACCGGGGAGCTGTTTTTT,CASSFRTGNTGELFF
TRBV29-1,-,TRBJ1-2,TRBD1,TGCAGCGTAAACCTCGGGACAGCCTATGGCTACACCTTC,CSVNLGTAYGYTF
TRBV18,-,TRBJ1-1,-,TGTGCCAGCTCACCACAGGGAATGAACACTGAAGCTTTCTTT,CASSPQGMNTEAFF
TRBV11-2,-,TRBJ2-7,-,TGTGCCAGCAGCCACTTTTTTGGGGACAAATTCTACGAGCAGTACTTC,CASSHFFGDKFYEQYF
TRBV4-2,-,TRBJ2-5,-,TGTGCCAGCAGCCAAGGGGCAGGGGACACCAAGGGGGAGACCCAGTACTTC,CASSQGAGDTKGETQYF
TRBV19,-,TRBJ2-2,-,TGTGCCAGTAGGCTCAGGGACACCGGGGAGCTGTTTTTT,CASRLRDTGELFF
TRBV6-1,-,TRBJ2-1,-,TGTGCCAGCACCGGGGGAGGTACTGAGCAGTTCTTC,CASTGGGTEQFF
TRBV6-5,-,TRBJ1-3,-,TGTGCCAGCAGTTACGACAGATATAAGGGAAACACCATATATTTT,CASSYDRYKGNTIYF
TRBV6-1,once,TRBJ1-3,-,TGTGCCAGCCGGACAATGGGGGGCTCTGGAAACACCATATATTTT,CASRTMGGSGNTIYF
TRBV9,-,TRBJ2-7,TRBD2,TGTGCCAGCAGCGTAGGACTAGCGGGAGACGAGCAGTACTTC,CASSVGLAGDEQYF
TRBV7-9,few,TRBJ1-1,-,TGTGCCAGCAGCGTGTACATGAACACTGAAGCTTTCTTT,CASSVYMNTEAFF
TRBV7-2,-,TRBJ2-7,TRBD1,TGTGCCAGCAGTTTAACAGGGGGCGGTTACGAGCAGTACTTC,CASSLTGGGYEQYF
TRBV5-1,few,TRBJ1-5,-,TGCGCCAGCAGCTTGGACAGGGCCAATCAGCCCCAGCATTTT,CASSLDRANQPQHF
TRBV27,-,TRBJ2-5,-,TGTGCCAGCAGTTTAGGAGAGACCCAGTACTTC,CASSLGETQYF
TRBV7-3,once,TRBJ2-3,TRBD2,TGTGCCAGCAGCTTAGACAGCGGGGGGAGGGCAGATACGCAGTATTTT,CASSLDSGGRADTQYF
TRBV4-3,-,TRBJ2-7,-,TGCGCCAGCAGCCAAGGCCGCGGCGGTTACGAGCAGTACTTC,CASSQGRGGYEQYF
TRBV30,-,TRBJ1-6,TRBD1,TGTGCCTGGAGTGTAGGGGACAGCCAGCCATCGGGTTCACCCCTCCACTTT,CAWSVGDSQPSGSPLHF
TRBV19,-,TRBJ2-5,TRBD1,TGTGCCAGTAGTATACCGGGACAGGGAGCAGAGACCCAGTACTTC,CASSIPGQGAETQYF
TRBV4-2,-,TRBJ1-4,-,TGTGCCAGCAGCCAAGTAACCCGGGCCCTAAATGAAAAACTGTTTTTT,CASSQVTRALNEKLFF
TRBV4-1,-,TRBJ1-2,-,TGCGCCAGCAGCCCGACACAGGGCCCTAACTATGGCTACACCTTC,CASSPTQGPNYGYTF
TRBV4-1,-,TRBJ1-5,-,TGCGCCAGCAGCCAAGAGGGCCTGGGGGGCCAGCCCCAGCATTTT,CASSQEGLGGQPQHF
TRBV7-2,-,TRBJ1-1,-,TGTGCCAGCAGCTTACGCCCTTGGGGGACTGAAGCTTTCTTT,CASSLRPWGTEAFF
TRBV30,-,TRBJ1-1,-,TGTGCCTGGAAGGGCAGGGCCGCTGAAGCTTTCTTT,CAWKGRAAEAFF
TRBV20-1,-,TRBJ2-3,-,TGCAGTGCTCTGGGCACAGATACGCAGTATTTT,CSALGTDTQYF
TRBV4-1,-,TRBJ2-7,TRBD2,TGCGCCAGCAGCCAAGGTGGACTAGCGGGAGGAAAGGGTTCCTACGAGCAGTACTTC,CASSQGGLAGGKGSYEQYF
TRBV9,-,TRBJ1-3,-,TGTGCCAGCAGCGTAGGCCGCTCTGGAAACACCATATATTTT,CASSVGRSGNTIYF
TRBV7-6,-,TRBJ1-6,TRBD1,TGTGCCAGCAGCTTAGAGGGACAGGGAGGTTCACCCCTCCACTTT,CASSLEGQGGSPLHF
TRBV7-9,-,TRBJ2-3,-,TGTGCCAGCAGCTTACCCCCGCAGGGTAGCGGACTACCAGATACGCAGTATTTT,CASSLPPQGSGLPDTQYF
TRBV11-2,-,TRBJ1-3,-,TGTGCCAGCAGCCCCGCGGGGGTGCTGTCTGGAAACACCATATATTTT,CASSPAGVLSGNTIYF
TRBV15,-,TRBJ1-2,-,TGTGCCACCAGCAGACCCCAGGGGAGGCATGGCTACACCTTC,CATSRPQGRHGYTF
TRBV4-3,once,TRBJ2-7,-,TGCGCCAGCAGCCAAGGGACGCATTCCCAGTTCTACGAGCAGTACTTC,CASSQGTHSQFYEQYF